This T cell receptor beta chain was recorded in a study of Tregs in tolerant kidney transplant recipients. Study results and limitations: Validation in larger populations is needed because few patients were studied. For some patients, primers changed over time, blocking nucleotide-level comparison.

Sequenced by immunoSEQ multiplex PCR; TCRdb stores in-frame clones only, minus some. This sample has about 50,000 clones, with roughly nine tenths found just once. This CDR3 contains 15 residues. The germline gives CDR1 SGHAT, CDR2 FQNNGV. V dropped 1 base and J dropped 1; count of bases not matched to a gene: 4. Related graft donors supplied nonmyeloablative bone marrow transplants, and mixed chimerism was transient. As to this clone: Its target is unknown.

The input for sequencing was CD8+ T cells from blood (PBMCs), taken 12 months after the transplant. The clonotype originates from a human patient who received a combined kidney and bone marrow transplant. Some T cells may arise from the graft donor. This chain joins TRBV11-2 and TRBJ2-7; 7 bases fit TRBD2. The DNA for the CDR3 is TGTGCCAGCAGCTTAGGGGGGGGGAGTTCCTACGAGCAGTACTTC. Its translation: CASSLGGGSSYEQYF.